The rows below give T cell receptor beta chains drawn from one sample of a study of blood T cell repertoires in COVID-19. Sequencing used immunoSEQ multiplex PCR; TCRdb keeps in-frame clones, though not all of them. In the table there are approximately 170,000 clones, about 87% of which are singletons. The material sequenced was peripheral blood. These receptor sequences come from a woman aged 80 or over with COVID-19, enrolled during active disease. CDR3s include the opening cysteine and the closing phenylalanine or tryptophan. The order of the fields is clone size, V gene, J gene, D gene, CDR3 DNA, CDR3 protein. D genes are given only for firm matches. Clone size, where shown, is once, few, many, or a class for clones that have expanded.

>NA|TRBV18|TRBJ2-1|NA
TGTGCCAGCTCACCAGACTCTAGGGAGCAGTTCTTC
CASSPDSREQFF
>NA|TRBV28|TRBJ2-3|TRBD1
TGTGCCAGCAGTACGACAGGGAAAAAGGCAGATACGCAGTATTTT
CASSTTGKKADTQYF
>NA|TRBV7-9|TRBJ1-1|TRBD1
TGTGCCAGCAGCCCCCGGACAGGGAGTTCGACTGAAGCTTTCTTT
CASSPRTGSSTEAFF
>NA|TRBV28|TRBJ2-3|NA
TGTGCCAGCAGTAGAGAGGGGGTATGGACAGATACGCAGTATTTT
CASSREGVWTDTQYF
>NA|TRBV11-2|TRBJ2-7|NA
TGTGCCAGCAGCTTAGGTCGGGTCGAGCAGTACTTC
CASSLGRVEQYF
>NA|TRBV3-1/TRBV3-2|TRBJ2-2|NA
TGTGCCAGCAGCCAACCACGTTTATGGGGCCCCGGGGAGCTGTTTTTT
CASSQPRLWGPGELFF
>NA|TRBV19|TRBJ2-2|TRBD1
TGTGCCACCCGAGGAGGGGACAGGGGGCGATGGGGGAAACCCGGGGAGCTGTTTTTT
CATRGGDRGRWGKPGELFF
>NA|TRBV2|TRBJ2-2|TRBD2
TGTGCCAGCAGCGGACTAGCGGGAGGGAACACCGGGGAGCTGTTTTTT
CASSGLAGGNTGELFF
>NA|TRBV28|TRBJ1-6|NA
TGTGCCAGCAGCCCAGACATGGTTTCACCCCTCCACTTT
CASSPDMVSPLHF
>NA|TRBV6-2/TRBV6-3|TRBJ2-2|NA
TGTGCCAGCAGTTACTCTACCCCCAGGGCTGGGGCCGGGGAGCTGTTTTTT
CASSYSTPRAGAGELFF
>NA|TRBV7-2|TRBJ1-2|NA
TGTGCCAGCAGCTTAGCGTGGAGGGGTTATGGCTACACCTTC
CASSLAWRGYGYTF
>NA|TRBV4-1|TRBJ2-7|NA
TGCGCCAGCAGCCATTCGATCGGAGGGGGGGTCGACGAGCAGTACTTC
CASSHSIGGGVDEQYF
>few|TRBV15|TRBJ2-7|TRBD2
TGTGCCACCAGCAGACTAGCGGGAGAGGACGAGCAGTACTTC
CATSRLAGEDEQYF
>NA|TRBV5-1|TRBJ2-3|NA
TGCGCCAGCAGCCCACGGGATCCTAGTTCAGATACGCAGTATTTT
CASSPRDPSSDTQYF
>NA|TRBV21-1|TRBJ1-4|NA
TGTGCCAGCAGCAAGGGTCACCAAGGGGGTGAAAAACTGTTTTTT
CASSKGHQGGEKLFF
>NA|TRBV24-1|TRBJ2-1|TRBD2
TGTGCCACCGCCAGGACTAGCGGCACCAATGAGCAGTTCTTC
CATARTSGTNEQFF
>NA|TRBV7-2|TRBJ2-2|TRBD2
TGTGCCAGCAGCCCAGGACTAGCGGGAGTCCCCACCGGGGAGCTGTTTTTT
CASSPGLAGVPTGELFF
>NA|TRBV28|TRBJ2-1|TRBD2
TGTGCCAGCAGTCGAACCGGGACTAGCGGGAGTGATGAGCAGTTCTTC
CASSRTGTSGSDEQFF
>NA|TRBV15|TRBJ1-2|NA
TGTGCCACCAGCGCGGGCACCCTCGACTATGGCTACACCTTC
CATSAGTLDYGYTF
>NA|TRBV7-2|TRBJ1-5|NA
TGTGCCAGCAGCTTGCAGGGGACCAGCAATCAGCCCCAGCATTTT
CASSLQGTSNQPQHF
>NA|TRBV19|TRBJ1-3|NA
TGTGCCAGTAGCCAAAACTGGGCGAAGGTGGACACAATATATTTT
CASSQNWAKVDTIYF
>NA|TRBV7-8|TRBJ2-5|TRBD2
TGTGCCAGCAGCTTAAGCCTAGCGGGGGGTAGGGAGACCCAGTACTTC
CASSLSLAGGRETQYF
>NA|TRBV29-1|TRBJ2-2|NA
TGCAGCGTTGCCCCACAGGGTCCCACCGGGGAGCTGTTTTTT
CSVAPQGPTGELFF
>NA|TRBV4-2|TRBJ2-5|TRBD1
TGTGCCAGCAGCCAAGAAGGGACAGGGGGCGAGACCCAGTACTTC
CASSQEGTGGETQYF
>NA|TRBV25-1|TRBJ1-4|NA
TGTGCCAGCAGTGTACAAATCGGGGGGAGCGAAAAACTGTTTTTT
CASSVQIGGSEKLFF
>once|TRBV6-2/TRBV6-3|TRBJ1-5|NA
TGTGCCAGCAGCCTCTCGACAGGTATGTTAGGAGGTCGCAATCAGCCCCAGCATTTT
CASSLSTGMLGGRNQPQHF
>NA|TRBV18|TRBJ2-5|TRBD2
TGTGCCAGCTCACCGGGACTAGTTGAGACCCAGTACTTC
CASSPGLVETQYF
>NA|TRBV6-2/TRBV6-3|TRBJ2-7|NA
TGTGCCAGCAGTTATTCGGGAATCCTAGACGAGCAGTACTTC
CASSYSGILDEQYF
>NA|TRBV27|TRBJ1-1|NA
TGTGCCAGCAGTCCCGGGGTTATGAACACTGAAGCTTTCTTT
CASSPGVMNTEAFF
>once|TRBV7-8|TRBJ2-5|NA
TGTGCCAGCAGCTTAGCAGGACAGTCGCGGAAAGAGACCCAGTACTTC
CASSLAGQSRKETQYF
>NA|TRBV5-1|TRBJ2-1|TRBD2
TGCGCCAGCAGCTTGTCGTTGACTAGCGGGAGGGCTAACTACAATGAGCAGTTCTTC
CASSLSLTSGRANYNEQFF
>NA|TRBV6-2/TRBV6-3|TRBJ1-5|NA
TGTGCCAGCAGTCGTCCTCAGGGCGGCAATCAGCCCCAGCATTTT
CASSRPQGGNQPQHF
>NA|TRBV4-3|TRBJ2-1|NA
TGCGCCAGCAGCGAAAGAGGGCAGAGCTCCTACAATGAGCAGTTCTTC
CASSERGQSSYNEQFF
>NA|TRBV15|TRBJ2-7|TRBD1
TGTGCCACCAGCAGAGTAGGGACAGGCAAGGCTCAGCAGTACTTC
CATSRVGTGKAQQYF
>NA|TRBV7-2|TRBJ2-7|TRBD2
TGTGCCAGCAGCCACGGACTAGCGGGAGACGAGCAGTACTTC
CASSHGLAGDEQYF
>few|TRBV28|TRBJ2-7|TRBD2
TGTGCCAGCAGGCCTCCCGGACTAGCGCTCTACGAGCAGTACTTC
CASRPPGLALYEQYF
>NA|TRBV23-1|TRBJ2-2|TRBD2
TGCGCCAGCAGCAGGCCGGGACTAGCGAGTACGGCCGGGGAGCTGTTTTTT
CASSRPGLASTAGELFF
>NA|TRBV27|TRBJ2-7|NA
TGTGCCAGCAGTTTCTCAGGAACCTACGAGCAGTACTTC
CASSFSGTYEQYF
>NA|TRBV28|TRBJ1-2|TRBD1
TGTGCCAGCAGCCCAGGTGGACAGGGGGATTCTGGCTACACCTTC
CASSPGGQGDSGYTF
>NA|TRBV12-3/TRBV12-4|TRBJ1-4|NA
TGTGCCAGCAGCCCAGGACAGAGGGAAAAACTGTTTTTT
CASSPGQREKLFF
>NA|TRBV25-1|TRBJ1-6|NA
TGTGCCAGCACTGCACGTCCCCTAAATTCACCCCTCCACTTT
CASTARPLNSPLHF
>once|TRBV7-2|TRBJ1-4|TRBD1
TGTGCCAGCAGCCACGGACAGGGATTTTCTGAAAAACTGTTTTTT
CASSHGQGFSEKLFF
>NA|TRBV7-8|TRBJ1-5|NA
TGTGCCAGCAGCTTAAGGTCAGGGTTTCAGCCCCAGCATTTT
CASSLRSGFQPQHF
>NA|TRBV6-2/TRBV6-3|TRBJ2-7|TRBD1
TGTGCCAGCAGTTCGTACAGGGGGCAAACCTACGAGCAGTACTTC
CASSSYRGQTYEQYF
>few|TRBV11-2|TRBJ2-2|NA
TGTGCCAGCAGCTTAGGCTGGACACAAGGGTCCAACACCGGGGAGCTGTTTTTT
CASSLGWTQGSNTGELFF
>NA|TRBV19|TRBJ2-4|NA
TGTGCCAGTAGTATATTACAGGGCAAAGCCAAAAACATTCAGTACTTC
CASSILQGKAKNIQYF
>NA|TRBV21-1|TRBJ1-6|NA
TGTGCCATCAGACCGCGGATGTATAATTCACCCCTCCACTTT
CAIRPRMYNSPLHF
>NA|TRBV27|TRBJ2-5|NA
TGTGCCAGCAGCCCGCTCCAGGGCTTGGGGACCCAGTACTTC
CASSPLQGLGTQYF
>NA|TRBV9|TRBJ2-1|TRBD2
TGTGCCAGCAGCAGGCCTAGCGGGATAAATGAGCAGTTCTTC
CASSRPSGINEQFF
>NA|TRBV10-1|TRBJ1-1|NA
TGCGCCAGCAGGGCCAGGCGAATGAACACTGAAGCTTTCTTT
CASRARRMNTEAFF
>NA|TRBV5-6|TRBJ2-5|NA
TGTGCCAGCAGCGTATCGGAAACAGGGAGCCAAGAGACCCAGTACTTC
CASSVSETGSQETQYF
>NA|TRBV5-1|TRBJ1-2|TRBD1
TGCGCCAGCAGCATCCAGGGGGCACAGGGCTACACCTTC
CASSIQGAQGYTF
>NA|TRBV29-1|TRBJ2-3|NA
TGCAGCGTTGACAAGAGTAGAGATACGCAGTATTTT
CSVDKSRDTQYF